This entry is about one T cell receptor beta chain. The antigen it recognizes is unknown. It has no much larger one-base neighbor in the sample; base qualities were not kept. The data originate from a study of cytomegalovirus exposure and HLA in healthy donors (dated 2017 in TCRdb). Study-wide context: According to a later analysis, the 120 or so validation repertoires were produced on the same platform as the roughly 600 repertoires of the first cohort. The study aimed to test whether cataloging public T cell receptors could reveal signatures of past pathogen exposure. In addition to the first cohort of roughly 700 subjects, a separate validation cohort of approximately 130 different subjects was used. To predict cytomegalovirus infection status, the study combined high-throughput TCR immunosequencing, statistical association of individual TCRs with disease status, and machine learning. The research as a whole found: In a later analysis, TCRs clustered in the first cohort were found to also tend to co-occur in the roughly 120 validation repertoires, with about 94% of cluster scores above 0. The classifier was reported to diagnose cytomegalovirus status with high specificity and sensitivity in both the original and validation cohorts. The study listed 164 TCR beta chains as associated with cytomegalovirus. In vitro tests confirmed that a few of the cytomegalovirus-associated TCR beta chains recognize cytomegalovirus antigens. Most TCR sequences were seen in very few donors, while some public TCRs were found in many individuals. All 120 or so repertoires were used to score co-occurrence in the validation cohort in a later analysis, because that analysis had no HLA typing for the cohort. According to the authors, the approach could potentially be generalized to other disease states and immunological phenotypes.

Library preparation was by the immunoSEQ multiplex PCR assay. The original methods were these. To diagnose cytomegalovirus status from the catalog of TCR beta chain sequences, a statistical classification framework was built. Not all clones reach the TCRdb copy of this immuneACCESS table, which keeps in-frame sequences only. Checked studies attribute under half of the gap to unresolved V genes and leave the rest unexplained. Clone size and V and J calls were adopted from that table, with D and trimming inferred from the DNA. This sample has roughly 150,000 clones in its table, and around four fifths of those were observed once. Together, the top ten hold 2% to 2.5% of the sample. The donors belonged to the validation cohort of under 150 subjects, which was separate from the approximately 700-subject first cohort. CDR1 and CDR2 are drawn from the germline V gene (reference sequence): LNHDA, SQIVND. Relative to germline, V is 2 bases shorter and J is 7 bases shorter, with 5 bases between their ends. From the cysteine up to the phenylalanine, the CDR3 has a length of 11 residues. The read is trimmed to its CDR3 DNA, 33 bases read in frame from base 1.

This chain is built from TRBV19 and TRBJ1-2, with no confident D gene call. The TCR was taken from a man aged 30 to 39 in good health and CMV-seropositive. Sequenced sample: PBMCs. The DNA sequence is given as TGTGCCAGTAGTATATTCGGTGGCTACACCTTC. Translated, it reads CASSIFGGYTF.